The clone carrying this T cell receptor beta chain was seen many times. Its antigen remains unknown. TCRdb recomputed calls from the 5' RACE reads with MiXCR, one row per CDR3 protein. The sample lists 150,000 to 200,000 distinct CDR3 sequences; around 10% were seen once. The sample comes from a study of CD8 T cells in ankylosing spondylitis. Study observations and caveats: Made up of several highly homologous variants, a TCR beta motif appeared characteristic of ankylosing spondylitis blood.

This TCR was sampled from a male donor with ankylosing spondylitis or in good health (not recorded which). The sequencing sample was made of blood, either unsorted or a sorted T cell fraction (not recorded which).

The CDR3 coding sequence is TGCGCCAGCAGCCAACAGGGAGATACGCAGTATTTT. Translation gives CASSQQGDTQYF. The genes are TRBV5-1 and TRBJ2-3; D might be TRBD1 (6 bases). The V and J ends lost 4 bases and 5 bases respectively, with 8 bases between them. Germline values: CDR1 SGHRS, CDR2 YFSETQ. The CDR3 has 12 amino acids.